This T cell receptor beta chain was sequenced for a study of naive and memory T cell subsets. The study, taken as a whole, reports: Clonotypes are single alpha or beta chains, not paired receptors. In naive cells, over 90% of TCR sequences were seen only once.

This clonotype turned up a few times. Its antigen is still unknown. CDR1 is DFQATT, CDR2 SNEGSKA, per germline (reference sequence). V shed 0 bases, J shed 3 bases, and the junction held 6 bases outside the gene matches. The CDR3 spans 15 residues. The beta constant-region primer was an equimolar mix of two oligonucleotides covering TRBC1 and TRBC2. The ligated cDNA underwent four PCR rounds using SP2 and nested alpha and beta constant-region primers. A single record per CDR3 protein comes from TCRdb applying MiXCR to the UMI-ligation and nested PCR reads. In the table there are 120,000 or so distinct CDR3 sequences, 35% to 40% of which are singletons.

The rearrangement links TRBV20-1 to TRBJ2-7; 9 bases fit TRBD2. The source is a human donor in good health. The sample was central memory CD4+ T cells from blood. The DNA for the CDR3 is TGCAGTGCTAGAGATCAGGGGACTAGCCTCTACGAGCAGTACTTC. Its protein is CSARDQGTSLYEQYF.